This T cell receptor (beta chain) was identified during a study of blood T cell repertoires in COVID-19. Clones were read by immunoSEQ multiplex PCR, and TCRdb kept only the in-frame ones, dropping some. The sample lists some 180,000 clones; roughly 76% were seen once. Sequencing was done on a sample of peripheral blood. This TCR was sampled from a woman of 80 years or more with COVID-19, enrolled during active disease.

CDR3 loop: CASSEVGGVYEKLFF. The DNA for the CDR3 is TGCGCCAGCAGTGAGGTAGGGGGGGTTTATGAAAAACTGTTTTTT. V and J are TRBV10-1 and TRBJ1-4, with a tentative D call TRBD1 (6 bases). Germline V gene sequence: CDR1 WNHNN, CDR2 SYGVQD (reference sequence). V was pared by 2 bases and J by 6 bases, with 13 bases between. The CDR3 spans 15 residues.